This TCR beta chain was sequenced during a study of blood T cells in healthy people across ages. With a J-beta primer mix and a sample-barcoded 5' primer, a second PCR ran roughly 7 to 11 cycles. A template-switch adaptor that had 12 random nucleotides put a tag on each cDNA molecule. TCRdb analysed the 5' RACE reads with MiXCR anew, one entry per CDR3 protein. This table holds approximately 1,000,000 distinct CDR3 sequences, 40% to 50% found once. Per germline, CDR1 MNHEY and CDR2 SMNVEV (reference sequence). The CDR3 covers 16 residues. The V end lost 7 bases, the J end lost 4 bases, and 17 bases lay between the germline ends. General study findings and limits: It was not known whether donors were CMV positive (a possible confounder of expanded clonotype changes). One million T cells yielded diversity estimates that were considered underestimates.

Concerning this clonotype itself: Its antigen remains unknown.

This TCR came from a woman in her sixties or seventies in good health. This chain connects TRBV27 to TRBJ1-6; a possible D gene is TRBD1 (5 bases). The sample was blood. CDR3 sequence (DNA): TGTGCCAGCATGGGGGAGGGTGTCCGATATAATTCACCCCTCCACTTT. This encodes CASMGEGVRYNSPLHF.